The 16 T cell receptor beta chains in this list originate from one sample, sequenced in a study of human T cells and chemical hapten exposure. One entry per CDR3 protein results from TCRdb running MiXCR on the RACE reads. The sample has about 350,000 distinct CDR3 sequences, nearly 6.5% seen once. Specified time point: patch test 2, 6 weeks after DPC sensitization. As for treatment: therapeutic diphenylcyclopropenone sensitization with weekly scalp DPC. The sequences come from whole blood, collected in connection with sensitization to the hapten diphenylcyclopropenone (DPC). These receptors all come from a woman aged 18-29 years with alopecia areata. Some clones in this sample may be carry-over from other donors' samples.

This clonotype came up a few times. CDR3 in amino acids: CASSAGSYGYTF. Written as DNA, the CDR3 is TGTGCCAGCAGTGCAGGGAGCTATGGCTACACCTTC. The chain carries TRBV2 and TRBJ1-2; a possible D gene is TRBD1 (5 bases). The CDR3 is made up of 12 amino acids. CDR1 and CDR2 from the germline V gene are SNHLY and FYNNEI. V was shortened by 4 bases and J by 4 bases, with 7 bases between the two germline ends.

This clonotype has a handful of counts. J is TRBJ1-1 and V is TRBV12-3 or TRBV12-4; 7 bases match TRBD1. J lost 3 bases, V lost 6 bases, and 4 bases had no gene match. The CDR3 totals 13 residues. CDR3 sequence reads: CASRSDRDTEAFF. The CDR3 DNA follows: TGTGCCAGCAGGTCTGACAGGGACACTGAAGCTTTCTTT.

This clonotype appeared many times. The chain uses TRBV7-9 and TRBJ1-2; D is unclear. CDR1 is SEHNR, CDR2 FQNEAQ, per germline (reference sequence). V was trimmed by 1 base and J by 3 bases, leaving 12 bases between them. This CDR3 contains 15 residues. CDR3 sequence (DNA): TGTGCCAGCAGCTTAGGGGTGGCGGGCCACTATGGCTACACCTTC. Its translation is CASSLGVAGHYGYTF.

This clonotype was seen more than once but under ten times. The rearrangement joins TRBV7-9 to TRBJ2-3; 9 positions match TRBD2. Unmatched junction bases numbered 11, after V lost 5 bases and J lost 5 bases. CDR1 and CDR2 (germline): SEHNR, FQNEAQ (reference sequence). This CDR3 is 16 amino acids long. The CDR3 here is CASSAQGGGAGDTQYF. The DNA of the CDR3 is TGTGCCAGCAGCGCTCAGGGCGGGGGGGCTGGAGATACGCAGTATTTT. The variable domain in full, with the rest retrieved from reference TRBV7-9 and TRBJ2-3, is DTGVSQNPRHKITKRGQNVTFRCDPISEHNRLYWYRQTLGQGPEFLTYFQNEAQLEKSRLLSDRFSAERPKGSFSTLEIQRTEQGDSAMYLCASSAQGGGAGDTQYFGPGTRLTVL.

This clonotype was detected only a few times. The chain joins TRBV12-3 or TRBV12-4 to TRBJ1-1; 9 bases fit TRBD1. There are 13 residues in the CDR3. Losses at the gene ends were 6 bases for V and 3 bases for J; bases not matched to a gene: 2. CDR3 sequence (DNA): TGTGCCAGCAGGGGACAGGGATACACTGAAGCTTTCTTT. Its protein product is CASRGQGYTEAFF.

The sample holds many counts of this clonotype. The chain employs TRBV7-2 and TRBJ1-4; TRBD1 aligns across 7 bases. The length of the CDR3 is 14 residues. V shed 2 bases and J 8 bases; nucleotides not matched to a gene: 5. Germline CDR1 is SGHTA and CDR2 is FQGNSA. The CDR3 DNA reads TGTGCCAGCAGCTTAACAGGGGCTGGAGAAAAACTGTTTTTT. Protein product: CASSLTGAGEKLFF.

The chain couples TRBV5-1 to TRBJ1-5, with 7 bases fitting TRBD1. Germline CDR1 and CDR2: SGHRS and YFSETQ. This CDR3 contains 16 residues. With V trimmed by 3 bases and J by 1 base, 7 bases remained unmatched. CDR3 residues: CASSSQGIGSNQPQHF. As DNA, the CDR3 is TGCGCCAGCAGCTCACAGGGGATTGGAAGCAATCAGCCCCAGCATTTT.

This clonotype was detected a few times. CDR3: CASSFEVYNEQFF. CDR3 coding DNA: TGTGCCAGCAGTTTTGAAGTCTACAATGAGCAGTTCTTC. The chain has TRBV27 and TRBJ2-1; D not certain. From germline, CDR1 is MNHEY and CDR2 SMNVEV (reference sequence). CDR3 length: 13 amino acids. V was trimmed by 3 bases and J by 3 bases, leaving 6 bases between them.

CDR3 in amino acids: CASSPPVETDYQETQYF. The CDR3 DNA reads TGTGCCAGCAGCCCCCCCGTCGAGACAGACTACCAAGAGACCCAGTACTTC. The chain combines TRBV3-1 with TRBJ2-5; the D gene is possibly TRBD1 (5 bases). The V end was cut by 4 bases, the J end by 0 bases, with 18 bases between. CDR1 and CDR2 (germline): LGHDT, YNNKEL (reference sequence). CDR3 size: 17 residues.

This clonotype was counted ten times or more. The genes are TRBV10-3 and TRBJ1-1; D uncertain. V lost 5 bases to trimming and J lost 0 bases, with 7 bases between them. The CDR3 totals 13 residues. Germline V CDR1 and CDR2: ENHRY, SYGVKD. CDR3 sequence (DNA): TGTGCCATCAGTCTCAGCATGAACACTGAAGCTTTCTTT. The encoded protein is CAISLSMNTEAFF.

This clonotype occurred many times. V gene TRBV6-5 combines with J gene TRBJ1-1; D is unresolved. V gave up 6 bases and J gave up 5 bases, with 13 bases separating them. This CDR3 spans 13 amino acids. The V gene's germline CDR1 is MNHEY and CDR2 SVGAGI. The DNA for the CDR3 is TGTGCCAGCAGCTCGTCGTGGGGAACTGAAGCTTTCTTT. Amino acid sequence: CASSSSWGTEAFF.

This clonotype turned up a few times. V is TRBV14 and J is TRBJ2-3, with 7 bases aligning to TRBD1. Unmatched junction bases numbered 9, after V lost 3 bases and J lost 3 bases. The germline gives CDR1 SGHDN, CDR2 FVKESK. This CDR3 spans 16 amino acids. The DNA of the CDR3 is TGTGCCAGCAGCCACCCGGACAGGCCAGAGACAGATACGCAGTATTTT. Protein product: CASSHPDRPETDTQYF.

In its sample, this clonotype was seen a few times. The genes are TRBV14 and TRBJ2-3; a weak D match, TRBD2 (7 bases). Per the germline V gene, CDR1 is SGHDN and CDR2 is FVKESK. The length of the CDR3 is 15 residues. V shed 2 bases and J shed 4 bases, with 13 bases lying between them. CDR3 nucleotide sequence: TGTGCCAGCAGCCAATGGGGGGGCCGGGCAGATACGCAGTATTTT. Its translation is CASSQWGGRADTQYF.

There are a few counts of this clonotype. J is TRBJ1-3 and V is TRBV6-1; D may be TRBD1 (6 bases). The V and J ends lost 3 bases and 0 bases respectively, with 18 bases between them. The CDR3 contains 18 residues. Germline V gene data show CDR1 as MNHNS and CDR2 as SASEGT. The CDR3 DNA is TGTGCCAGCAGTGACATAGGACAGCTACTACTCTCTGGAAACACCATATATTTT. This encodes CASSDIGQLLLSGNTIYF.

This clonotype came up many times. CDR3 in DNA: TGTGCCAGCAGTTTCGGGATAGGGGGAATTAATTCACCCCTCCACTTT. It specifies CASSFGIGGINSPLHF. The chain links TRBV12-3 or TRBV12-4 to TRBJ1-6, with TRBD1 as a possible D gene (6 bases). The CDR3 has 16 residues. The germline V and J ends were trimmed by 3 bases and 6 bases, with 15 bases remaining between them.

This clonotype was seen a few times. The chain carries TRBV9 and TRBJ2-3, with D tentatively TRBD1 (6 bases). The germline V and J ends were trimmed by 1 base and 2 bases, with 20 bases remaining between them. The CDR3 is 18 amino acids. CDR1 SGDLS and CDR2 YYNGEE come from the germline V gene. The CDR3 DNA is TGTGCCAGCAGCGTATCTGGACAGCAGAATGCCCTCACAGATACGCAGTATTTT. This codes for CASSVSGQQNALTDTQYF.